This TCR beta chain was captured by sequencing in a study of T cell responses to AZD1222 COVID-19 vaccine (dated by TCRdb to the early 2020s). Study-wide context: AZD1222 recipients given second doses at about 4 weeks or at about 12 weeks were pooled, since spike-specific TCR depth and breadth were not found to differ between the two schedules. Trial participants were enrolled by age into 18-55, 56-69 and 70-plus year subgroups, with around 150, 28 and 57 TCR-sequenced participants respectively. A total of just over 230 trial participants underwent TCR sequencing, of whom more than 200 had received two doses of AZD1222 and about 26 had received two doses of the MenACWY control vaccine.

As concerns this clone: The antigen it recognizes is unknown. No much larger clonotype is one base removed from it; base qualities were not supplied.

The CDR3 covers 16 residues, taking in both the cysteine and the phenylalanine. The kept DNA is CDR3 alone, 48 bases in frame from the first base. Trimmed from V: 8 bases; trimmed from J: 6 bases; junction bases lacking a gene match: 13. Via the germline V gene, CDR1 is MGHDK and CDR2 SYGVNS. The CDR3 regions of human TCRbeta chains were subjected to immunosequencing. As for the original processing: Repertoire TCRs were matched against a reference library of SARS-CoV-2-specific TCRs generated with the MIRA antigen-specificity platform. Breadth was defined as the fraction of unique TCRs that were SARS-CoV-2-associated. Depth was defined as the fraction of total T cells that were SARS-CoV-2-associated. Using the MIRA data, each spike-specific TCR was mapped to the spike region that the TCR reacts to and placed in a CD4 or CD8 class. Log10-transformed breadth and depth values were compared by one-way ANOVA with Sidak's multiple comparisons tests. This immuneACCESS table, as held by TCRdb, lists in-frame sequences with V and J called but not all clones. Of the missing ones, under half trace to an unresolved V gene in checked studies; the others have no known cause. V, J and clone size are taken as reported in that table, and D and trimming were inferred from the DNA itself. This sample has some 130,000 clones in its table, and around nine tenths of those were observed once. The ten biggest clones cover 6.3% of the sample.

The sample's time point label, in plain terms: baseline before first vaccination. The vaccinee samples were drawn from two UK trials, COV001 and COV002, one of which was a single-blind randomized controlled phase 2/3 trial testing AZD1222 (ChAdOx1 nCoV-19) in healthy adults. Trial participant PBMC samples were collected at day 0 and day 28 after the second dose for TCRbeta chain sequencing. Points the paper makes about the study in general: After two AZD1222 doses, both the breadth and the depth of spike-specific TCRs were significantly higher than at day 0 and than in MenACWY recipients. In the small 56-69-year group, the increase in depth fell short of significance, most likely because of low power. Because no day 14 peak-response samples were available, the repertoires could be characterized only after the peak T cell response. CD4 TCRs associated with the vaccine covered the entire spike protein, and the dominant responses were in regions 160-218 and 743-854. Reportedly, close to half of the unique spike-specific TCRs recognized epitopes lying outside the regions that are mutated in the B.1.351 and B.1.1.7 variants. Conclusions about previously exposed vaccinees were limited because only a handful of AZD1222 recipients were SARS-CoV-2 seropositive at baseline. Most participants were white British and females outnumbered males, and the authors suggested that clonal diversity may have been underestimated.

The receptor chain draws on TRBV25-1 and TRBJ1-6, with 7 bases in between that match TRBD1. The sample consisted of peripheral blood, taken on day 0 of AZD1222 vaccination. The receptor comes from an adult in good health. CDR3 region: CASEGPGQRINSPLHF. The bases are TGTGCCAGCGAGGGACCGGGACAGCGTATTAATTCACCCCTCCACTTT.